The rows below give T cell receptor beta chains drawn from one sample of a study of T-cell reconstitution after alpha-beta-depleted transplantation in children. MiXCR, applied by TCRdb to the PCR reads, yields one record per CDR3 protein. This repertoire shows around 680,000 distinct CDR3 sequences, roughly 15% found once; its top ten account for about 1.1%. Sequencing used PBMCs from the stem cell graft donor, obtained from the stem cell graft. These receptors all stem from a human donor who donated a stem cell graft to a child with acute myeloid leukemia. CDR3s include the opening cysteine and the closing phenylalanine or tryptophan. A D gene is named only where the DNA matches it firmly. Size is omitted from some rows. Given values are once, few, many or a class for expanded clones.

V	J	size	D	CDR3	DNA
TRBV9	TRBJ2-7	few	NA	CASSAHRGPYEQYF	TGTGCCAGCAGCGCCCACCGGGGACCCTACGAGCAGTACTTC
TRBV6-1	TRBJ2-7	many	NA	CASTQSQGLSYEQYF	TGTGCCAGCACCCAATCTCAGGGTTTGAGCTACGAGCAGTACTTC
TRBV5-6	TRBJ2-2	many	TRBD1	CASSLGLPGQGRSGELFF	TGTGCCAGCAGCTTGGGGTTACCGGGACAGGGACGATCCGGGGAGCTGTTTTTT
TRBV11-1	TRBJ2-7	many	TRBD1	CASSLWDRRDYEQYF	TGTGCCAGCAGCTTATGGGACAGGAGAGACTACGAGCAGTACTTC
TRBV12-3/TRBV12-4	TRBJ2-1	many	NA	CGSRGSYNEQFF	TGTGGCTCCAGGGGTTCCTACAATGAGCAGTTCTTC
TRBV13	TRBJ1-2	few	NA	CASSLLTAPSYGYTF	TGTGCCAGCAGCTTACTAACAGCGCCGTCCTATGGCTACACCTTC
TRBV5-1	TRBJ2-1	many	NA	CASSLEGNEQFF	TGTGCCAGCAGCTTAGAAGGCAATGAGCAGTTCTTC
TRBV7-2	TRBJ2-7	NA	NA	CASRHRASYEQYF	TGTGCCAGCAGACACCGGGCCTCTTACGAGCAGTACTTC
TRBV18	TRBJ2-2	NA	TRBD1	CASSKQGDPSNTGELFF	TGTGCCAGCTCAAAACAGGGGGACCCTTCGAACACCGGGGAGCTGTTTTTT
TRBV20-1	TRBJ1-5	many	NA	CSARAWGQPQHF	TGCAGTGCTAGAGCCTGGGGTCAGCCCCAGCATTTT
TRBV20-1	TRBJ1-1	many	NA	CSARDMRRNTEAFF	TGCAGTGCTAGAGATATGAGACGGAACACTGAAGCTTTCTTT
TRBV2	TRBJ2-1	few	TRBD2	CASAGTRGNEQFF	TGTGCCAGCGCCGGGACTAGGGGAAATGAGCAGTTCTTC